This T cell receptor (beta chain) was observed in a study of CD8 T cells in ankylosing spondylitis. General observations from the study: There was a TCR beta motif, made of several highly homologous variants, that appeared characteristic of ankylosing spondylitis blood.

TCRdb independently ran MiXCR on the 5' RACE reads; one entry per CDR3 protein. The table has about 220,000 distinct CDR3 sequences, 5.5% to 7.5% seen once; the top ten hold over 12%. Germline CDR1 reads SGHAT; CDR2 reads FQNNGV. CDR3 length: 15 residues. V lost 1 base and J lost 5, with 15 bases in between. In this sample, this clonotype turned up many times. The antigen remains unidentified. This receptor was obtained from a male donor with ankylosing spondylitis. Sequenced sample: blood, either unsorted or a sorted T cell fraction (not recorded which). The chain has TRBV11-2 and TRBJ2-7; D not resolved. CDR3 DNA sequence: TGTGCCAGCAGCTTAGTTTCCGTCCTTTCGAACGAGCAGTACTTC. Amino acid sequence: CASSLVSVLSNEQYF.